These 9 T cell receptor beta chains came from one sample sequenced in a study of radiation and T cells in renal cell carcinoma. Documented time point: blood 4 weeks post-SBRT, at nephrectomy. This sample's treatment: 15 Gy SBRT to primary tumor, nephrectomy 4 weeks later. The assay was immunoSEQ multiplex PCR, and TCRdb's table has in-frame clones only and misses some. The data contain 150,000 to 200,000 clones, 88% of them singletons. The sequencing used blood, collected from a patient whose treatment included radiotherapy and nephrectomy. The receptors derive from a woman aged 45 to 65 with renal cell carcinoma.

In its sample, this clone was seen once. The J gene is TRBJ1-4, the V gene TRBV6-5; D gene uncertain. Germline CDR1 is MNHEY and CDR2 is SVGAGI. This CDR3 has 15 residues. The V and J ends lost 2 bases and 8 bases respectively, with 15 bases between them. CDR3 nucleotide sequence: TGTGCCAGCAGTTACACGGGCCATCTGGGAGAAAAACTGTTTTTT. Its protein is CASSYTGHLGEKLFF.

CDR3 DNA: TGTGCCAGCAGCTTGCTTAGCGGGGGTCTCGACAATGAGCAGTTCTTC. Translated, it gives CASSLLSGGLDNEQFF. The chain carries TRBV7-2 and TRBJ2-1; 9 nucleotides align to TRBD2. The ends lost 3 bases at V and 5 bases at J; junction bases unmatched: 8. The germline gives CDR1 SGHTA, CDR2 FQGNSA. CDR3 length: 16 amino acids.

The chain uses TRBV5-1 and TRBJ2-5; D gene ambiguous. V dropped 2 bases and J dropped 1 base, with 6 bases sitting between them. CDR3 length: 13 amino acids. Looked up from germline, CDR1 is SGHRS and CDR2 is YFSETQ. The CDR3 region has the DNA TGCGCCAGCAGCTTCGTCAGCCAAGAGACCCAGTACTTC. Translating gives CASSFVSQETQYF.

This sequence joins TRBV29-1 and TRBJ1-1; D might be TRBD1 (5 bases). The germline V gene encodes CDR1 SQVTM and CDR2 ANQGSEA. Trimming cost V 4 bases and J 5 bases, with 8 bases left between them. CDR3 length equals 11 residues. The DNA of the CDR3 is TGCAGCGTTGGGGGGGGGACTGAAGCTTTCTTT. Amino acids: CSVGGGTEAFF. Using reference TRBV29-1 and TRBJ1-1 for the parts outside the CDR3, the full variable domain is SAVISQKPSRDICQRGTSLTIQCQVDSQVTMMFWYRQQPGQSLTLIATANQGSEATYESGFVIDKFPISRPNLTFSTLTVSNMSPEDSSIYLCSVGGGTEAFFGQGTRLTVV.

The chain combines TRBV5-1 with TRBJ2-6; 8 bases fit TRBD2. The trim removed 4 bases at V and 0 bases at J, leaving 21 bases unmatched. CDR1 and CDR2 (germline): SGHRS, YFSETQ. The length of the CDR3 is 22 residues. The CDR3 sequence: CASSLGLLLRRGASSGANVLTF. For the CDR3, the DNA is TGCGCCAGCAGCCTCGGACTCTTACTTCGGCGGGGGGCCAGCTCTGGGGCCAACGTCCTGACTTTC.

This sequence joins TRBV5-5 and TRBJ1-4, with D perhaps matching TRBD1 (5 bases). The CDR3 has 14 amino acids. The germline V and J ends were trimmed by 2 bases and 4 bases, with 9 bases remaining between them. The V gene's germline CDR1 is SGHKS and CDR2 YYEKEE (reference sequence). The CDR3: CASSFGGVNEKLFF. The CDR3 bases are TGTGCCAGCAGCTTCGGGGGGGTTAATGAAAAACTGTTTTTT.

This clone has just one count. The gene calls are TRBV18 and TRBJ2-3; tentatively, D is TRBD2 (5 bases). Trimming pared 3 bases from V and 2 bases from J, leaving 9 bases between. Looked up from germline, CDR1 is KGHSH and CDR2 is LQKENI. The CDR3 length is 14 residues. For the CDR3, the DNA is TGTGCCAGCTCACCTTCCGGACTCACAGATACGCAGTATTTT. Protein product: CASSPSGLTDTQYF. The whole variable domain, remainder taken from reference TRBV18 and TRBJ2-3, is NAGVMQNPRHLVRRRGQEARLRCSPMKGHSHVYWYRQLPEEGLKFMVYLQKENIIDESGMPKERFSAEFPKEGPSILRIQQVVRGDSAAYFCASSPSGLTDTQYFGPGTRLTVL.

The chain uses TRBV11-2 and TRBJ1-1, with a tentative D call TRBD1 (5 bases). This CDR3 spans 13 amino acids. The V and J ends lost 3 bases and 6 bases respectively, with 11 bases between them. CDR1 is SGHAT, CDR2 FQNNGV, per germline. The CDR3 here is CASSLERGSEAFF. CDR3 DNA: TGTGCCAGCAGCTTGGAGCGGGGGTCTGAAGCTTTCTTT.

The chain links TRBV7-2 to TRBJ2-3; the match to TRBD1 covers 7 bases. Unmatched junction bases numbered 5, after V lost 4 bases and J lost 1 base. The CDR3 has 15 residues. Per germline, CDR1 SGHTA and CDR2 FQGNSA. The CDR3 DNA is TGTGCCAGCAGCTCCAGACAGGGCGGCACAGATACGCAGTATTTT. It codes for CASSSRQGGTDTQYF.